This T cell receptor (beta chain) was retrieved from a study of T-cell memory formation after mild COVID-19. Broader study findings: Pre-infection memory contained some responding clones, which suggested that cross-reactive memory had joined.

MiXCR, run by TCRdb on the 5' RACE reads, gives a single entry per CDR3 protein. This sample has fewer than 250,000 distinct CDR3 sequences, with 15% found just once. Remarks on this clonotype: The antigen is undetermined.

Trimming removed 4 bases at V and 8 bases at J, with 7 bases between. CDR3 size: 11 residues. CDR1 is KGHDR and CDR2 is SFDVKD in the germline V gene. The material sequenced was PBMCs or a T cell subset sorted from them (not recorded which). The chain recombines TRBV24-1 with TRBJ1-2; D unresolved. The TCR sequence derives from an adult woman who had mild COVID-19 (a few samples of this study predate the infection). Cell type and time point are not known. CDR3 residues: CATSDYIGYTF. The CDR3, as DNA: TGTGCCACCAGTGACTACATCGGCTACACCTTC.